There are many counts of the clone carrying this T cell receptor beta chain. As yet, its antigen is unknown. This sample is part of a study of T cells after yellow fever vaccination. At the level of the study: In the case of low-cell-number fractions, SMART-Seq v4 Ultra Low Input was used for preparation. The study, taken as a whole, reports: Researchers cautioned that FACS-sorted repertoires could harbor abundant clonotypes contaminating from the bulk population. CD4 and CD8 compartments shared a small share of clonotypes.

V lost 6 bases and J lost 4, with 11 bases in between. The CDR3 extends over 13 amino acids. Germline CDR1 is SGHRS and CDR2 is YFSETQ. In TCRdb, the 5' RACE reads were re-called with MiXCR into one record per CDR3 protein. Of roughly 310,000 distinct CDR3 sequences in the sample, over 8% were seen once. The rearrangement joins TRBV5-1 to TRBJ2-1, with a possible D match to TRBD2 (5 bases). This TCR was recovered from a man between 18 and 35 years old who received the YFV17D yellow fever vaccine. The source was PBMCs, collected on the day of the first yellow fever vaccination. The CDR3 DNA follows: TGCGCCAGCACCGTAGGCGGGTACAATGAGCAGTTCTTC. Protein: CASTVGGYNEQFF.